This is a list of T cell receptor beta chains from one sample in a study of shared clonotypes between healthy human individuals. TCRdb keeps only in-frame clones here, not all; method: immunoSEQ multiplex PCR. This table holds roughly 2.1 million clones, roughly 91% found once. The sequenced sample was naive CD8+ T cells from PBMCs. These receptors were collected from a man between 18 and 29 years old in good health. Some clones in this sample may be carry-over from other donors' samples. The CDR3 runs from the conserved cysteine through the conserved F or W. Each record gives: J gene, V gene, clone size, D gene, CDR3 DNA, CDR3 protein. A D gene is named only where the DNA matches it firmly. Size values are once, few and many counts, or a class for expanded clones, and some rows have none.

J: TRBJ2-1; V: TRBV7-9; size: .; D: .; DNA: TGTGCCAGCACCGCCTACAGCGCCTACAATGAGCAGTTCTTC; CDR3: CASTAYSAYNEQFF
J: TRBJ2-1; V: TRBV9; size: .; D: TRBD1; DNA: TGTGCCAGCAGCGGAGAAGGGGGCGCGAGAGGAAATGAGCAGTTCTTC; CDR3: CASSGEGGARGNEQFF
J: TRBJ2-7; V: TRBV19; size: .; D: .; DNA: TGTGCCAGTAGTATCGGCCAGTTCCCCTACGAGCAGTACTTC; CDR3: CASSIGQFPYEQYF
J: TRBJ1-2; V: TRBV28; size: .; D: .; DNA: TGTGCCAGCAGTTTCCCGGACGGGGACTATGGCTACACCTTC; CDR3: CASSFPDGDYGYTF
J: TRBJ2-7; V: TRBV7-9; size: .; D: TRBD2; DNA: TGTGCCAGCAGCCCCTACGGGAGGTCGCTCGAGCAGTACTTC; CDR3: CASSPYGRSLEQYF
J: TRBJ1-2; V: TRBV5-1; size: .; D: .; DNA: TGCGCCAGCAGCGCGACACTTAACTATGGCTACACCTTC; CDR3: CASSATLNYGYTF
J: TRBJ2-7; V: TRBV10-2; size: .; D: .; DNA: TGCGCCAGCAGTGCCTCGGGTGCCACCTACGAGCAGTACTTC; CDR3: CASSASGATYEQYF
J: TRBJ1-4; V: TRBV28; size: few; D: .; DNA: TGTGCCAGCAAGAGAACAGGTCGCAGTGAAAAACTGTTTTTT; CDR3: CASKRTGRSEKLFF
J: TRBJ1-1; V: TRBV6-5; size: .; D: TRBD1; DNA: TGTGCCAGCAGGACGGACAGGCGGGAGGCGTCCGAAGCTTTCTTT; CDR3: CASRTDRREASEAFF
J: TRBJ2-3; V: TRBV7-9; size: .; D: .; DNA: TGTGCCAGCAGGGACGGGGCGAACACAGATACGCAGTATTTT; CDR3: CASRDGANTDTQYF
J: TRBJ2-3; V: TRBV7-9; size: .; D: .; DNA: TGTGCCAGCAGCTCGCGGGACGGACCTAGCACAGATACGCAGTATTTT; CDR3: CASSSRDGPSTDTQYF
J: TRBJ2-1; V: TRBV9; size: .; D: .; DNA: TGTGCCAGCAGCGTGGGGACTGGAGATATCCACTACAATGAGCAGTTCTTC; CDR3: CASSVGTGDIHYNEQFF
J: TRBJ1-1; V: TRBV13; size: .; D: TRBD1; DNA: TGTGCCAGCAGCTTTGGACAGGGAAGGAACACTGAAGCTTTCTTT; CDR3: CASSFGQGRNTEAFF
J: TRBJ1-2; V: TRBV9; size: .; D: .; DNA: TGTGCCAGCAGCGCCGGGACCCAAAACAACTATGGCTACACCTTC; CDR3: CASSAGTQNNYGYTF
J: TRBJ2-7; V: TRBV29-1; size: .; D: .; DNA: TGCAGCGGAGGACCTCTAATAGGCGAGCAGTACTTC; CDR3: CSGGPLIGEQYF
J: TRBJ1-2; V: TRBV5-1; size: once; D: .; DNA: TGCGCCAGCAGCTTGGGAAAGAATGGCTACACCTTC; CDR3: CASSLGKNGYTF
J: TRBJ1-4; V: TRBV27; size: .; D: .; DNA: TGTGCCAGCAGTCACCGGGGACCTAATGAAAAACTGTTTTTT; CDR3: CASSHRGPNEKLFF
J: TRBJ1-2; V: TRBV25-1; size: .; D: .; DNA: TGTGCCAGCAGTGGCCACGGGACGGTCTATGGCTACACCTTC; CDR3: CASSGHGTVYGYTF